The T cell receptor (beta chain) described here comes from a study of cytomegalovirus exposure and HLA in healthy donors. The CDR3 contains 14 residues. Looked up from germline, CDR1 is MDHEN and CDR2 is SYDVKM. Unmatched junction bases numbered 5, after V lost 4 bases and J lost 7 bases. This clone appeared a single time. A multiplex PCR was run with 60 Vbeta primers and 13 Jbeta primers. Repertoires were generated with immunoSEQ multiplex PCR, while TCRdb's copy carries only in-frame clones and drops some. The table shows about 120,000 clones, with about 80% occurring only once. This clonotype was obtained from a male donor in good health and CMV-seronegative. What was sequenced was PBMCs. The chain combines TRBV28 with TRBJ2-1; 9 bases agree with TRBD1. The CDR3: CASSSNRGLNEQFF. DNA of the CDR3: TGTGCCAGCAGTTCAAACAGGGGGCTGAATGAGCAGTTCTTC.